These 6 T cell receptor beta chains originate from one sample sequenced in a study of cytomegalovirus exposure and HLA in healthy donors. TCRdb's table, derived via immunoSEQ multiplex PCR, lists solely in-frame clones and lacks some. The table includes 140,000 or so clones, roughly nine tenths detected once. Sequencing was carried out using PBMCs. The receptors were gathered from a woman younger than 30 in good health and CMV-seropositive.

The gene calls are TRBV28 and TRBJ2-5, with 7 bases that match TRBD2. Germline values: CDR1 MDHEN, CDR2 SYDVKM. This CDR3 region has 13 residues. V lost 6 bases and J lost 2; bases outside the gene matches: 3. The CDR3 protein is CASRGAGQETQYF. The CDR3 DNA follows: TGTGCCAGCAGAGGAGCGGGGCAAGAGACCCAGTACTTC.

The chain carries TRBV19 and TRBJ2-3; 11 nucleotides match TRBD2. This CDR3 has 15 residues. The V segment lost 1 base and the J segment 5 bases; nucleotides outside the gene matches: 2. Germline values: CDR1 LNHDA, CDR2 SQIVND (reference sequence). The CDR3 region has the DNA TGTGCCAGTAGTATAGGGCTAGCGGGGGGAGATACGCAGTATTTT. Translation: CASSIGLAGGDTQYF.

The V call is TRBV2, the J call TRBJ2-1; 9 bases agree with TRBD2. This CDR3 is 15 amino acids long. V lost 4 bases and J lost 3; bases outside the gene matches: 4. Germline lookup yields CDR1 SNHLY and CDR2 FYNNEI. DNA for the CDR3: TGTGCCAGCAGTGGACTAGCGGTATTCTACAATGAGCAGTTCTTC. This gives the protein CASSGLAVFYNEQFF.

The J gene is TRBJ2-5, the V gene TRBV10-1; possibly TRBD1 for D (5 bases). CDR3 length equals 13 residues. CDR1 and CDR2 (germline): WNHNN, SYGVQD (reference sequence). Trimming removed 6 bases at V and 3 bases at J, with 11 bases between. The chain's CDR3 is CASRIREKETQYF. The CDR3, as DNA: TGCGCCAGCAGGATCAGGGAAAAAGAGACCCAGTACTTC.

V is TRBV7-9 and J is TRBJ1-5; 8 bases agree with TRBD1. CDR3 length: 16 residues. V lost 1 base to trimming and J lost 1 base; unmatched junction nucleotides: 3. Germline values: CDR1 SEHNR, CDR2 FQNEAQ (reference sequence). The CDR3 reads CASSLGTGLSNQPQHF. In DNA, the CDR3 is TGTGCCAGCAGCTTAGGGACAGGGCTAAGCAATCAGCCCCAGCATTTT.

In DNA form, the CDR3 reads TGTGCCAGCAGCTTAAATGGAGGGGGCTTTAACGAGCAGTACTTC. It encodes CASSLNGGGFNEQYF. This rearrangement joins TRBV2 to TRBJ2-7, with D perhaps TRBD1 (7 bases). The CDR3 contains 15 residues. V was shortened by 6 bases and J by 5 bases, with 20 bases between the two germline ends. Germline CDR1 is SNHLY and CDR2 is FYNNEI.